This TCR beta chain was found in a study of shared clonotypes between healthy human individuals. Across the study: Used for every donor were three CD4 naive, three CD4 memory, two CD8 naive and one CD8 memory plate.

CD8 cells classed as naive were CD45RO-negative and positively selected for CCR7, excluding terminally differentiated effector memory CD45RA+ cells. Donors, without exception, were Caucasian adults residing in Nashville, Tennessee. Germline values: CDR1 SEHNR, CDR2 FQNEAQ (reference sequence). The CDR3 is 13 amino acids. Trimming took off 3 bases at V and 7 bases at J, with 10 bases between the two ends. Concerning this clone: No antigen is known for it.

Study outcomes and limitations: Generally, estimated richness proved larger in naive subsets than it did in memory subsets.

The assay was immunoSEQ multiplex PCR, and TCRdb's table has in-frame clones only and misses some. Among 560,000 or so clones listed, 90% to 97% were seen once. The chain links TRBV7-9 to TRBJ2-1, with D tentatively TRBD1 or TRBD2 (5 bases each). What was sequenced was naive CD8+ T cells sorted from blood. The origin of this receptor is a woman in her thirties in good health. CDR3 sequence reads: CASSFGTENEQFF. DNA for the CDR3: TGTGCCAGCAGCTTTGGGACGGAGAATGAGCAGTTCTTC.